Here is one TCR beta chain with its context. These data belong to a study of CD8 T cells in Susac syndrome. In blood CD8+ and CD4+ T cells, TCR beta underwent sequencing. This CDR3 contains 14 residues. In germline, CDR1 is SEHNR, CDR2 FQNEAQ (reference sequence). The ends were cut back, 4 bases at V and 5 bases at J, with 12 bases in the middle. Random hexamers were used to reverse transcribe roughly 0.45 to 1 ug of RNA. TCRdb re-derived calls from the immunoSEQ multiplex PCR reads in MiXCR, one entry per CDR3 protein. Of about 160,000 distinct CDR3 sequences in the sample, roughly 95% were seen once.

The TCR sequence derives from a human donor with Susac syndrome. The sample consisted of CD4+ T cells from PBMCs. The chain uses TRBV7-9 and TRBJ2-1; TRBD1 might be the D (6 bases). The CDR3 loop is CASSSDSINNEQFF. CDR3 DNA sequence: TGTGCCAGCAGCTCGGACAGTATAAACAATGAGCAGTTCTTC.